The 15 T cell receptor beta chains given below trace back to one sample, sequenced in a study of blood T cell repertoires in COVID-19. The table came from immunoSEQ multiplex PCR; TCRdb's copy has only in-frame clones and leaves some out. The sample lists under 400,000 clones, around 90% occurring once. The specimen was peripheral blood. These receptors originate from a woman in her fifties or sixties with COVID-19, enrolled during active disease.

This clone was found a few times. The chain carries TRBV14 and TRBJ1-4; 7 bases match TRBD1. The trim removed 3 bases at V and 8 bases at J, leaving 9 bases unmatched. This CDR3 comprises 15 residues. Germline CDR1 reads SGHDN; CDR2 reads FVKESK. This CDR3 is CASSHRTGVGEKLFF. The CDR3 nucleotides are TGTGCCAGCAGCCATCGAACAGGGGTAGGAGAAAAACTGTTTTTT.

The genes are TRBV19 and TRBJ1-2; possible D gene TRBD1, 6 bases. Germline CDR1 reads LNHDA; CDR2 reads SQIVND (reference sequence). V lost 10 bases and J lost 1, with 16 bases in between. The CDR3 loop spans 14 amino acids. CDR3 DNA: TGTGCCACTAAGGAGAGGGGGGGTAACTATGGCTACACCTTC. This sequence encodes CATKERGGNYGYTF.

In nucleotides, the CDR3 is TGCGCCAGCAGCCAAGCGCCGACAGGGGGCGCAGGAAACACCATATATTTT. Translating gives CASSQAPTGGAGNTIYF. The chain links TRBV4-1 to TRBJ1-3; 10 bases line up with TRBD1. This CDR3 region has 17 residues. Germline V gene sequence: CDR1 MGHRA, CDR2 YSYEKL. V lost 1 base, J lost 4 bases, and 7 bases stayed unmatched.

The rearrangement uses TRBV4-1 and TRBJ1-4, with 7 bases that match TRBD1. The CDR3 totals 13 residues. The V gene's germline CDR1 is MGHRA and CDR2 YSYEKL. V shed 4 bases and J 10 bases; nucleotides not matched to a gene: 6. The chain's CDR3 is CASSPGQDGKLFF. CDR3 in DNA: TGCGCCAGCAGCCCCGGACAGGATGGAAAACTGTTTTTT.

The rearrangement uses TRBV15 and TRBJ1-1; TRBD1 matches at 8 bases. J lost 6 bases, V lost 3 bases, and 6 bases had no gene match. The CDR3 covers 14 residues. The V gene's germline CDR1 is LNHNV and CDR2 YYDKDF (reference sequence). In DNA form, the CDR3 reads TGTGCCACCAGCAGGGGTGACAGGGGACCTGAAGCTTTCTTT. Its protein is CATSRGDRGPEAFF. Based on the CDR3 plus reference TRBV15 and TRBJ1-1, the full variable domain is DAMVIQNPRYQVTQFGKPVTLSCSQTLNHNVMYWYQQKSSQAPKLLFHYYDKDFNNEADTPDNFQSRRPNTSFCFLDIRSPGLGDTAMYLCATSRGDRGPEAFFGQGTRLTVV.

This clone has only one observation. The rearrangement uses TRBV9 and TRBJ1-6; D call uncertain. CDR3 length equals 15 residues. Trimming took off 3 bases at V and 10 bases at J, with 17 bases between the two ends. CDR1 is SGDLS and CDR2 is YYNGEE in the germline V gene. CDR3 sequence: CASSAGTRSGSPLHF. CDR3 coding DNA: TGTGCCAGCAGCGCCGGAACTCGTAGCGGATCACCCCTCCACTTT.

The V call is TRBV5-4, the J call TRBJ1-4; the match to TRBD1 covers 8 bases. Germline CDR1 SGHNT, CDR2 YYREEE (reference sequence). Trimming took 4 bases from V and 5 from J; bases not matched to a gene: 4. There are 14 residues in the CDR3. The DNA of the CDR3 is TGTGCCAGCAGCAGACAGGGGTCCAATGAAAAACTGTTTTTT. This codes for CASSRQGSNEKLFF.

The chain has TRBV11-2 and TRBJ2-7; possibly TRBD1 for D (5 bases). CDR1 SGHAT and CDR2 FQNNGV come from the germline V gene. There are 13 residues in the CDR3. Trimming took 3 bases from V and 4 from J, leaving 10 bases between them. The CDR3 DNA reads TGTGCCAGCAGCTTTGGGGCCAATTACGAGCAGTACTTC. This codes for CASSFGANYEQYF.

The rearrangement links TRBV18 to TRBJ1-1; D might be TRBD1 (5 bases). Germline loops: CDR1 KGHSH, CDR2 LQKENI. The V gene lost 6 bases and the J gene lost 0 bases, with 20 bases spanning the gap. This CDR3 comprises 17 residues. This CDR3 is CASSLSVLGVMNTEAFF. CDR3 coding DNA: TGTGCCAGCTCCCTCTCTGTCCTAGGGGTCATGAACACTGAAGCTTTCTTT. Complete variable domain (other parts from reference TRBV18 and TRBJ1-1): NAGVMQNPRHLVRRRGQEARLRCSPMKGHSHVYWYRQLPEEGLKFMVYLQKENIIDESGMPKERFSAEFPKEGPSILRIQQVVRGDSAAYFCASSLSVLGVMNTEAFFGQGTRLTVV.

This sequence joins TRBV2 and TRBJ1-2; the match to TRBD1 covers 11 bases. V lost 7 bases and J lost 6; bases outside the gene matches: 4. The CDR3 loop spans 13 amino acids. Germline lookup yields CDR1 SNHLY and CDR2 FYNNEI. This CDR3 reads CASTGQGANGYTF. CDR3 nucleotide sequence: TGTGCCAGCACCGGACAGGGGGCGAATGGCTACACCTTC. The full variable domain, with the rest looked up from reference TRBV2 and TRBJ1-2, is EPEVTQTPSHQVTQMGQEVILRCVPISNHLYFYWYRQILGQKVEFLVSFYNNEISEKSEIFDDQFSVERPDGSNFTLKIRSTKLEDSAMYFCASTGQGANGYTFGSGTRLTVV.

V usage is TRBV5-1 and J usage is TRBJ1-2; 7 bases align to TRBD1. Germline trimming cut 4 bases from V and 3 bases from J; bases unmatched to any gene: 6. The CDR3 is 14 residues long. CDR1 and CDR2 from the germline V gene are SGHRS and YFSETQ. CDR3 DNA: TGCGCCAGCAGCGCGACAGGGTTTGACTATGGCTACACCTTC. Residues: CASSATGFDYGYTF. Full variable domain (outside the CDR3, taken from reference TRBV5-1 and TRBJ1-2): KAGVTQTPRYLIKTRGQQVTLSCSPISGHRSVSWYQQTPGQGLQFLFEYFSETQRNKGNFPGRFSGRQFSNSRSEMNVSTLELGDSALYLCASSATGFDYGYTFGSGTRLTVV.

V is TRBV6-5 and J is TRBJ2-5; D is perhaps TRBD1 (5 bases). In germline, CDR1 is MNHEY, CDR2 SVGAGI. Trimming cost V 7 bases and J 4 bases, with 10 bases left between them. The CDR3 has 12 residues. CDR3 bases: TGTGCCAGCACCAGGGCCGTAGAGACCCAGTACTTC. Its translation: CASTRAVETQYF.

CDR3 sequence reads: CASSPIPGKGDTIYF. The CDR3 region has the DNA TGTGCCAGCAGCCCAATCCCAGGGAAGGGGGACACCATATATTTT. The genes are TRBV5-6 and TRBJ1-3, with D maybe TRBD1 (6 bases). Trimming shortened V by 4 bases and J by 8 bases, and 19 bases separated the two germline ends. The CDR3 runs to 15 residues. The germline V gene encodes CDR1 SGHDT and CDR2 YYEEEE. Variable domain in full (rest from reference TRBV5-6 and TRBJ1-3): DAGVTQSPTHLIKTRGQQVTLRCSPKSGHDTVSWYQQALGQGPQFIFQYYEEEERQRGNFPDRFSGHQFPNYSSELNVNALLLGDSALYLCASSPIPGKGDTIYFGEGSWLTVV.

The V gene is TRBV2, the J gene TRBJ1-2; the match to TRBD1 covers 9 bases. V shed 4 bases, J shed 4 bases, and the junction held 7 bases outside the gene matches. CDR1 SNHLY and CDR2 FYNNEI come from the germline V gene. The CDR3 loop spans 15 amino acids. CDR3 DNA sequence: TGTGCCAGCAGTGTTAACAGGGGGCGCAGCTATGGCTACACCTTC. Protein sequence: CASSVNRGRSYGYTF.

The J gene is TRBJ1-3, the V gene TRBV11-2; no firm D call. V lost 5 bases, J lost 1 base, and 9 bases lay in between. Germline V CDR1 and CDR2: SGHAT, FQNNGV. This CDR3 has 14 residues. The CDR3 sequence is CASSPTRSGNTIYF. For the CDR3, the DNA is TGTGCCAGCAGCCCTACGAGATCTGGAAACACCATATATTTT.